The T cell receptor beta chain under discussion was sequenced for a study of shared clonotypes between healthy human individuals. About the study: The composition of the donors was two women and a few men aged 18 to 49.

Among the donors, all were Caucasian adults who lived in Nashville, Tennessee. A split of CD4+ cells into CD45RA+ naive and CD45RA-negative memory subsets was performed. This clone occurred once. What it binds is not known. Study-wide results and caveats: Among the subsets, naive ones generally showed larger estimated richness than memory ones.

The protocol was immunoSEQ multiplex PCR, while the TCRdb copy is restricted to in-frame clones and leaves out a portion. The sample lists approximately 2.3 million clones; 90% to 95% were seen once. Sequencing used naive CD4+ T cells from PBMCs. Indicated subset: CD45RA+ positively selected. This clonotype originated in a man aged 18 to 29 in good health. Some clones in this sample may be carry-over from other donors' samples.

The CDR3, as DNA: TGTGCCAGCAGCGACGGGGGGCAAAAGCGGGAGACCCAGTACTTC. It specifies CASSDGGQKRETQYF. V gene TRBV28 combines with J gene TRBJ2-5; possible D gene TRBD2, 7 bases. Germline V gene sequence: CDR1 MDHEN, CDR2 SYDVKM. The length of the CDR3 is 15 residues. Trimming removed 6 bases at V and 5 bases at J, with 19 bases between.